A few counts support the clone carrying this T cell receptor (beta chain). The antigen is undetermined. Profiling relied on immunoSEQ multiplex PCR, and the TCRdb table lists in-frame clones only, not all of them. The sample shows about 69,000 clones, around 83% of them seen only once. The entry originates in a study of OX40 agonist ivuxolimab in advanced cancers. Study background: The patients received agonistic anti-OX40 (CD134) antibody ivuxolimab. Patients assigned to dose escalation were diagnosed with hepatocellular carcinoma, melanoma, renal cell or head and neck cancer.

The study, taken as a whole, reports: Dosing at 0.1 to 3.0 mg/kg was accompanied by clonal expansion of CD4+ and CD8+ blood T cells by week 6.

From germline, CDR1 is MGHDK and CDR2 SYGVNS. This CDR3 contains 14 residues. The V gene lost 7 bases and the J gene lost 3 bases, with 10 bases spanning the gap. The V call is TRBV25-1, the J call TRBJ1-6; D unclear. The clonotype originates from an adult with an advanced solid tumor such as melanoma, head and neck, liver or kidney cancer. Specimen: CD4+ or CD8+ T cells sorted from blood, collected in a trial of the OX40 agonist ivuxolimab. CDR3 sequence: CASMGQNYNSPLHF. The CDR3 region has the DNA TGTGCCAGCATGGGTCAGAACTATAATTCACCCCTCCACTTT.